Listed below are T cell receptor beta chains from one sample, sequenced in a study of CD8 T cells in Susac syndrome. A single record per CDR3 protein comes from TCRdb applying MiXCR to the immunoSEQ multiplex PCR reads. The sample comprises around 130,000 distinct CDR3 sequences, about 90% of which are singletons, and 0.24% rests with the top ten. Sequencing was carried out using CD8+ T cells from PBMCs. The receptors were sampled from a human donor with multiple sclerosis. Both conserved end residues are part of each CDR3. The D gene is left open where the match is weak. The size field is filled for only some rows; it gives once, few, many or a size class.

d_call	v_call	j_call	clone_size	cdr3_nt	cdr3_aa
TRBD2	TRBV6-5	TRBJ2-1	-	TGTGCCAGCAGTTACTCCACTAGCGGAGCATACAATGAGCAGTTCTTC	CASSYSTSGAYNEQFF
-	TRBV4-2	TRBJ1-2	-	TGTGCCAGCAGCCAAGAGGCAGGGCCTCCCTATGGCTACACCTTC	CASSQEAGPPYGYTF
-	TRBV19	TRBJ2-1	once	TGTGCCAGTAGTGGACAGCGGAATGAGCAGTTCTTC	CASSGQRNEQFF
-	TRBV27	TRBJ2-1	-	TGTGCCAGCACCATCGTCGAGACCCGGGAGCAGTTCTTC	CASTIVETREQFF
TRBD2	TRBV20-1	TRBJ2-7	-	TGCAGTGCTAGTCTAACGGGACTAGCGGGAGGCCCCTACGAGCAGTACTTC	CSASLTGLAGGPYEQYF
-	TRBV2	TRBJ2-5	-	TGTGCCAGCAGTGAACCCCGACAGGAGAACCAAGAGACCCAGTACTTC	CASSEPRQENQETQYF
TRBD2	TRBV29-1	TRBJ2-1	-	TGCAGCGTTGGGGGACTAGCGGGAAAGTTGGACTACAATGAGCAGTTCTTC	CSVGGLAGKLDYNEQFF
TRBD2	TRBV13	TRBJ2-7	-	TGTGCCAGCAGCCCTGCCGGGACTAGCGGGAGATCGATCCACGAGCAGTACTTC	CASSPAGTSGRSIHEQYF
TRBD2	TRBV4-2	TRBJ2-1	-	TGTGCCAGCAATCCCATAGGCAGCGGGACCGAGCAGTTCTTC	CASNPIGSGTEQFF
-	TRBV4-1	TRBJ2-3	-	TGCGCCAGCAGCCATCCCCAAATAAGCCATACGCAGTATTTT	CASSHPQISHTQYF
-	TRBV28	TRBJ2-5	-	TGTGCCAGCAGACCCCGGGGTGTCGAGACCCAGTACTTC	CASRPRGVETQYF
-	TRBV27	TRBJ1-1	once	TGTGCCAGCAGTTTGAAAGACCCTAGGACTGAAGCTTTCTTT	CASSLKDPRTEAFF
-	TRBV5-6	TRBJ1-1	-	TGTGCCAGCGCCCTCTGGGGGGGGGTGACTGAAGCTTTCTTT	CASALWGGVTEAFF
-	TRBV19	TRBJ2-5	-	TGTGCCAGTAGTGCAATGGGCGGTCAGGAGACCCAGTACTTC	CASSAMGGQETQYF
-	TRBV7-9	TRBJ1-1	-	TGTGCCAGCAGCTTAGCCCAGGGGACCAACACTGAAGCTTTCTTT	CASSLAQGTNTEAFF
-	TRBV20-1	TRBJ2-2	-	TGCAGTGCTAGACAGCGGTTCACCGGGGAGCTGTTTTTT	CSARQRFTGELFF
-	TRBV5-4	TRBJ2-3	-	TGTGCCAGCAGCTCCCGGGCAGCCAGCACAGATACGCAGTATTTT	CASSSRAASTDTQYF
-	TRBV5-1	TRBJ2-5	-	TGCGCCAGCAGCATAGGAACAGGCTTACAAGAGACCCAGTACTTC	CASSIGTGLQETQYF
-	TRBV7-2	TRBJ2-2	-	TGTGCCAGCAGCCCTCGGGGGGCGGGGACCGGGGAGCTGTTTTTT	CASSPRGAGTGELFF
-	TRBV14	TRBJ2-1	-	TGTGCCAGCACGAAGGAGACCTACAATGAGCAGTTCTTC	CASTKETYNEQFF
-	TRBV24-1	TRBJ2-2	-	TGTGCCACCAGTGATTTGGACCAGAACACCGGGGAGCTGTTTTTT	CATSDLDQNTGELFF
-	TRBV4-1	TRBJ1-2	-	TGCGCCAGCAGCCCCGGCGGCCTCGGTGGCTACACCTTC	CASSPGGLGGYTF
-	TRBV2	TRBJ1-2	once	TGTGCCAGCAGTGAAATTAGTCAGGACGATGGCTACACCTTC	CASSEISQDDGYTF
-	TRBV28	TRBJ2-7	-	TGTGCCAGCAGTTTGGGCTTGGAGCAGTACTTC	CASSLGLEQYF
-	TRBV27	TRBJ1-1	once	TGTGCCAGCAGTCTCGGGACCCAGGCTTTCTTT	CASSLGTQAFF
TRBD1	TRBV30	TRBJ1-1	-	TGTGCCTGGAGAATTGGGACAGCGTCGGAAGCTTTCTTT	CAWRIGTASEAFF
TRBD1	TRBV4-2	TRBJ2-7	-	TGTGCCAGCAGCCCCGGACAGGGAAGTGACGAGCAGTACTTC	CASSPGQGSDEQYF